A single sample gave rise to the 10 T cell receptor beta chains below, sequenced in a study of T cells in Graves' hyperthyroidism and ophthalmopathy. RNA transcripts served as the template for amplifying TCR beta CDR3 regions. When the TCR CDR3 underwent first-round RT-PCR, the HTBI primer set was used. A single record per CDR3 protein comes from TCRdb applying MiXCR to the multiplex PCR reads. Seen here are a few hundred thousand distinct CDR3 sequences, 15% to 20% observed once, and the top ten hold just under 40%. Sequences were obtained from blood. These receptors were collected from a man aged 50 to 60 with Graves' ophthalmopathy.

This clonotype was counted once. This clone may be a read error of a much larger clone one base away. The chain recombines TRBV3-1 with TRBJ1-4, with unresolved D. This CDR3 spans 15 amino acids. The ends were cut back, 1 base at V and 11 bases at J, with 17 bases in the middle. Looked up from germline, CDR1 is LGHDT and CDR2 is YNNKEL (reference sequence). CDR3 protein: CASSQVTAVARKLFF. The CDR3 DNA is TGTGCCAGCAGCCAAGTAACGGCCGTCGCCAGGAAACTGTTTTTT.

This clonotype was picked up many times. The rearrangement uses TRBV20-1 and TRBJ2-3; D is possibly TRBD2 (6 bases). The V gene lost 1 base and the J gene lost 1 base, with 9 bases spanning the gap. This CDR3 region has 14 residues. CDR1 is DFQATT, CDR2 SNEGSKA, per germline (reference sequence). CDR3 protein: CSARVGTGTDTQYF. The CDR3 DNA sequence: TGCAGTGCTAGAGTTGGGACTGGCACAGATACGCAGTATTTT.

V is TRBV18 and J is TRBJ1-5, with 8 bases aligning to TRBD1. The CDR3 loop spans 15 amino acids. V was pared by 5 bases and J by 0 bases, with 3 bases of the junction left unmatched. CDR1 is KGHSH and CDR2 is LQKENI in the germline V gene. CDR3 DNA sequence: TGTGCCAGCTCAGCGGGACAGGTTAGCAATCAGCCCCAGCATTTT. It yields the protein CASSAGQVSNQPQHF.

This clonotype is a singleton in its sample. Relative to the germline gene, one junction end is altered; a read error may explain this. The CDR3 reads CASSLLAASYEQHF. CDR3 in DNA: TGTGCCAGCAGCTTACTCGCGGCCTCCTACGAGCAGCACTTC. This sequence joins TRBV7-9 and TRBJ2-7; D unclear. Germline V lookup: CDR1 SEHNR, CDR2 FQNEAQ (reference sequence). The CDR3 runs to 14 residues.

This clonotype was counted many times. The chain carries TRBV7-3 and TRBJ1-5, with 10 bases aligning to TRBD1. This CDR3 spans 15 amino acids. V dropped 6 bases and J dropped 6; count of bases not matched to a gene: 8. CDR1 SGHTA and CDR2 FQGTGA come from the germline V gene. The CDR3 coding sequence is TGTGCCAGCAGACCTACGACAGGGGGCTGTCAGCCCCAGCATTTT. Amino acids: CASRPTTGGCQPQHF.

The chain carries TRBV2 and TRBJ1-2; no definite D call. The length of the CDR3 is 13 residues. V was clipped by 2 bases and J by 3 bases, with 7 bases between them. The germline gives CDR1 SNHLY, CDR2 FYNNEI. The CDR3 DNA sequence: TGTGCCAGCAGTGAAAACCAGGACTATGGCTACACCTTC. Its translation: CASSENQDYGYTF.

Ten or more counts support this clonotype. J is TRBJ2-7 and V is TRBV28, with D possibly being TRBD2 (5 bases). This CDR3 is built from 12 residues. Trimming removed 3 bases from V and 5 bases from J, with 8 bases in between. From germline, CDR1 is MDHEN and CDR2 SYDVKM. The DNA of the CDR3 is TGTGCCAGCAGTTTTACGCGGGACGAGCAGTACTTC. This encodes CASSFTRDEQYF.

This clonotype was counted at least ten times. This rearrangement joins TRBV28 to TRBJ2-3; 9 nucleotides line up with TRBD1. This CDR3 has 16 amino acids. V lost 6 bases and J lost 4; bases outside the gene matches: 11. Germline CDR1 MDHEN, CDR2 SYDVKM. CDR3 loop: CASRGYRGRGSDTQYF. The CDR3 nucleotides are TGTGCCAGCAGGGGTTACAGGGGGCGCGGATCAGATACGCAGTATTTT.

The chain uses TRBV19 and TRBJ1-2; 10 nucleotides match TRBD1. CDR1 LNHDA and CDR2 SQIVND come from the germline V gene (reference sequence). The V and J ends lost 6 bases and 9 bases, in that order; junction bases with no gene match: 7. CDR3 length equals 13 residues. CDR3 protein: CASSDRGRRSYTF. CDR3 nucleotides: TGTGCCAGTAGCGACAGGGGGCGGAGGAGCTACACCTTC.

There are many counts of this clonotype. The V gene is TRBV3-1, the J gene TRBJ2-7; D is possibly TRBD2 (6 bases). Trimming shortened V by 4 bases and J by 7 bases, and 17 bases separated the two germline ends. This CDR3 is built from 14 residues. The germline CDR1 and CDR2 sequences are LGHDT and YNNKEL (reference sequence). The CDR3 protein is CASSRVGGSVEQYF. The CDR3 nucleotides read TGTGCCAGCAGCCGAGTCGGAGGGTCGGTAGAGCAGTACTTC.